This TCR beta chain appears in the sequencing data of a study of blood T cell repertoires in COVID-19. Across the study: Collection of acute and convalescent COVID-19 samples took place in the United States, Italy and Spain.

All enrollees were roughly 18 to 100 years old and from 20 to 25 US areas. Recovery among Cohort 3 donors was established by two negative PCRs, clearance, or symptom resolution. Produced via immunoSEQ multiplex PCR; TCRdb's table is partial and in-frame only. Counted here are 250,000 to 350,000 clones, about 89% occurring once; the ten biggest clones make up approximately 5%. From germline, CDR1 is MDHEN and CDR2 SYDVKM. The CDR3 totals 14 residues. Trimming at V came to 5 bases and at J to 8 bases, leaving 6 bases not matched to a gene. The TCR sequence derives from a woman aged 25 to 39 who had recovered from COVID-19. The chain uses TRBV28 and TRBJ1-4, with 9 bases aligning to TRBD1. The sample was PBMCs or T cells enriched from blood (not recorded which). CDR3 DNA: TGTGCCAGCAGTAACACAGGGGGCAAGGAAAAACTGTTTTTT. Protein: CASSNTGGKEKLFF.